This T cell receptor (beta chain) was identified in a study of OX40 agonist ivuxolimab in advanced cancers. Overall study context: Cancers in dose escalation were hepatocellular, melanoma, renal cell and head and neck. Past anti-PD-1, anti-PD-L1 or anti-CTLA-4 therapy was accepted, and approximately 37% had received some.

About this clone: Its antigen remains unidentified.

Whole-study findings and limits: Within 6 weeks, CD4+ and CD8+ blood T cells expanded clonally at 0.1 to 3.0 mg/kg.

TCRdb's table, derived via immunoSEQ multiplex PCR, lists solely in-frame clones and lacks some. The table records roughly 84,000 clones, roughly 80% of them present only once. The CDR3 is 17 residues long. The germline CDR1 and CDR2 sequences are SQVTM and ANQGSEA. The junction had 12 bases not matched to a gene; V was cut back by 0 bases and J by 7 bases. This sequence was found in an adult with an advanced solid tumor such as melanoma, head and neck, liver or kidney cancer. The genes are TRBV29-1 and TRBJ2-3, with 11 bases aligning to TRBD2. The source was CD4+ or CD8+ T cells sorted from blood, collected in a trial of the OX40 agonist ivuxolimab. The CDR3 here is CSVEDQISGRARNTQYF. CDR3 DNA sequence: TGCAGCGTTGAAGATCAGATTAGCGGGAGGGCCCGAAATACGCAGTATTTT.